These T cell receptor beta chains were read from a single sample in a study of cytomegalovirus exposure and HLA in healthy donors. Assay: immunoSEQ multiplex PCR; the TCRdb copy retains only in-frame clones and omits some. Of under 200,000 clones in the sample, around 83% were seen once. Sequencing was performed on PBMCs. The receptors were sampled from a male donor in good health and CMV-seropositive. Each CDR3 is given with its conserved first and last residue. A D gene is named only where the DNA matches it firmly. Not all rows give a size; the values are once, few, many and, for expanded clones, a class.

v_call	cdr3_length	clone_size	j_call	d_call	cdr3_nt	cdr3_aa
TRBV28	15	NA	TRBJ1-5	NA	TGTGCCAGCAGTTTATCAACCGGGGTGGGACAGCCCCAGCATTTT	CASSLSTGVGQPQHF
TRBV28	15	NA	TRBJ2-7	TRBD1	TGTGCCAGCAGTTTGGCTGGGACAGCCCCAGGAGGGCAGTACTTC	CASSLAGTAPGGQYF
TRBV5-4	15	NA	TRBJ2-7	TRBD1	TGTGCCAGCAGCACGCCCGGGACAGGGTCCTACGAGCAGTACTTC	CASSTPGTGSYEQYF
TRBV18	13	NA	TRBJ1-5	NA	TGTGCCAGCTCACTAGAATCCAATCAGCCCCAGCATTTT	CASSLESNQPQHF
TRBV10-1	16	NA	TRBJ2-3	TRBD2	TGCGCCAGCAGTGATGTTGGACTAGCGAACACAGATACGCAGTATTTT	CASSDVGLANTDTQYF
TRBV6-6	15	once	TRBJ2-6	NA	TGTGCCAGCAGTTACGCCGCGGGATTTGCCAACGTCCTGACTTTC	CASSYAAGFANVLTF
TRBV30	16	NA	TRBJ2-7	TRBD2	TGTGCCTGGAGTGTTGGCGGGAGGGGTAGGACCTACGAGCAGTACTTC	CAWSVGGRGRTYEQYF
TRBV6-6	15	NA	TRBJ1-5	TRBD1	TGTGCCAGCAGTATCGGGACAGGGGGCAATCAGCCCCAGCATTTT	CASSIGTGGNQPQHF
TRBV5-4	15	NA	TRBJ2-7	NA	TGTGCCAGCAGCGACCGGGGGGCTGGGGGCTACGAGCAGTACTTC	CASSDRGAGGYEQYF
TRBV7-9	16	NA	TRBJ2-7	TRBD2	TGTGCCAGCAGCTTAACGGGAGGACGTACCCCAGGGGAGCAGTACTTC	CASSLTGGRTPGEQYF
TRBV4-3	13	NA	TRBJ1-5	TRBD1	TGCGCCAGCAGCCGGACAGGGGAGCAGCCCCAGCATTTT	CASSRTGEQPQHF
TRBV9	17	NA	TRBJ2-2	TRBD2	TGTGCCAGCAGCGTAGCGACTAGCGGGGACCACACCGGGGAGCTGTTTTTT	CASSVATSGDHTGELFF
TRBV28	15	NA	TRBJ2-7	TRBD1	TGTGCCAGCAGACCGTCCGGGACAGGGGGCCACGAGCAGTACTTC	CASRPSGTGGHEQYF
TRBV5-1	18	NA	TRBJ2-2	NA	TGCGCCAGCAGCTTTGAAACAGGGATTCAAATTTACACCGGGGAGCTGTTTTTT	CASSFETGIQIYTGELFF
TRBV9	15	NA	TRBJ1-4	NA	TGTGCCAGCAGCCCGAGGCGGGGGCGAGGAGAAAAACTGTTTTTT	CASSPRRGRGEKLFF
TRBV7-9	14	NA	TRBJ2-7	TRBD1	TGTGCCAGCAGCTTGGGGACAGGACGATACGAGCAGTACTTC	CASSLGTGRYEQYF
TRBV5-1	15	NA	TRBJ2-1	TRBD2	TGCGCCAGCAGAGCCCTAGCGGGAGGGCTCAATGAGCAGTTCTTC	CASRALAGGLNEQFF
TRBV6-1	15	few	TRBJ1-2	TRBD1	TGTGCCAGCAGTGAAAGGACAGGGAGATCCACTGGCTACACCTTC	CASSERTGRSTGYTF
TRBV5-8	15	NA	TRBJ2-6	NA	TGTGCCAGCAGCTTGGAAGGGACTGGGGCCAACGGCCTGACTTTC	CASSLEGTGANGLTF
TRBV9	15	NA	TRBJ1-2	NA	TGTGCCAGCAGAGGGAACAGGGAAGCTAACTATGGCTACACCTTC	CASRGNREANYGYTF
TRBV14	14	NA	TRBJ1-5	TRBD1	TGTGCCAGCAGCCAACGGACAGGGAATTCGCCCCAGCATTTT	CASSQRTGNSPQHF
TRBV6-5	14	NA	TRBJ1-2	NA	TGTGCCAGCAGGTCCTCCCTAGCTCACTATGGCTACACCTTC	CASRSSLAHYGYTF
TRBV5-1	15	few	TRBJ2-7	TRBD1	TGCGCCAGCAGCTCAGCCGGGACAGGGCCCTACGAGCAGTACTTC	CASSSAGTGPYEQYF
TRBV6-5	15	NA	TRBJ1-1	NA	TGTGCCAGCAGTTACGGGGCCCGGGTGAACACTGAAGCTTTCTTT	CASSYGARVNTEAFF
TRBV5-4	14	once	TRBJ1-6	TRBD1	TGTGCCAGCAGCAGGGGACAGGGTGTTTCACCCCTCCACTTT	CASSRGQGVSPLHF
TRBV11-2	15	NA	TRBJ1-2	TRBD1	TGTGCCAGCAGCTTTAACAGGGGGCTAGGGGATGGCTACACCTTC	CASSFNRGLGDGYTF
TRBV4-3	13	NA	TRBJ1-6	NA	TGCGCCAGCAGCCAAGATTCCTACAGGGAGCTCCACTTT	CASSQDSYRELHF
TRBV5-4	16	NA	TRBJ2-7	NA	TGTGCCAGCAGCGCGGCGGGGCGGGGGCGAGGAGACGAGCAGTACTTC	CASSAAGRGRGDEQYF
TRBV9	15	NA	TRBJ1-2	NA	TGTGCCAGCAGCGTAGGAGGTTCCGGGGGCTATGGCTACACCTTC	CASSVGGSGGYGYTF
TRBV7-2	17	NA	TRBJ2-5	TRBD2	TGTGCCAGCAGCTTAGGGTCTAGCGGGGGGTTTCAAGAGACCCAGTACTTC	CASSLGSSGGFQETQYF
TRBV10-1	12	NA	TRBJ1-1	NA	TGCGCCAGCAGCAGGGGGAACACTGAAGCTTTCTTT	CASSRGNTEAFF
TRBV13	15	NA	TRBJ1-2	TRBD1	TGTGCCAGCAGCTTTACAGGGGAGGAAACCTATGGCTACACCTTC	CASSFTGEETYGYTF
TRBV9	20	NA	TRBJ2-2	NA	TGTGCCAGCAGCGCGACCTTGAAGCCCGGATCCAAAGGGGGATGGGGGGAGCTGTTTTTT	CASSATLKPGSKGGWGELFF
TRBV25-1	15	NA	TRBJ2-1	TRBD2	TGTGCCAGCCGATTAGCGGGACCCCCCTACAATGAGCAGTTCTTC	CASRLAGPPYNEQFF
TRBV6-5	14	NA	TRBJ1-2	TRBD1	TGTGCCAGCAGTTACAAGGACAGGGGCTATGGCTACACCTTC	CASSYKDRGYGYTF
TRBV19	15	NA	TRBJ2-1	NA	TGTGCCAGTAGTACGGATACGGGACTGTACAATGAGCAGTTCTTC	CASSTDTGLYNEQFF
TRBV10-1	14	NA	TRBJ2-2	TRBD1	TGCGCCAGCACCTGGGACAGGGGCACCGGGGAGCTGTTTTTT	CASTWDRGTGELFF
TRBV6-5	15	NA	TRBJ1-3	NA	TGTGCCAGCCAGGGCGCTGCCGTCTCTGGAAACACCATATATTTT	CASQGAAVSGNTIYF
TRBV7-2	14	NA	TRBJ2-3	TRBD2	TGTGCCAGCAGCCGGGACTACCGCACAGATACGCAGTATTTT	CASSRDYRTDTQYF
TRBV9	15	NA	TRBJ2-5	NA	TGTGCCAGCAGCGATTTCCTCGGGGGAAAAGAGACCCAGTACTTC	CASSDFLGGKETQYF
TRBV10-3	16	few	TRBJ1-1	TRBD1	TGTGCCATCAGTGAGTCGGCAGGGGGCGTTTTCGCTGAAGCTTTCTTT	CAISESAGGVFAEAFF
TRBV29-1	12	NA	TRBJ1-3	NA	TGCAGCGTTGGGACAGCTGGAAACACCATATATTTT	CSVGTAGNTIYF
TRBV10-3	14	NA	TRBJ1-1	NA	TGTGCCATCAGTGATTTCACAGGGAAGGGAGTAGCTTTCTTT	CAISDFTGKGVAFF
TRBV5-1	16	NA	TRBJ2-2	TRBD2	TGCGCCAGCAGCCTCCCGGGACTAGCTAACACCGGGGAGCTGTTTTTT	CASSLPGLANTGELFF
TRBV6-1	12	once	TRBJ2-7	NA	TGTGCCAGCAGCGAAGGAGGGGACACAGGGACCTTC	CASSEGGDTGTF
TRBV29-1	13	NA	TRBJ1-5	TRBD1	TGCAGCGTTGCGGGGACAGATTATCAGCCCCAGCATTTT	CSVAGTDYQPQHF
TRBV21-1	18	NA	TRBJ2-4	NA	TGTGCCAGCAGCAAAGTGGGGGCAGGCCGACTAGCCAAAAACATTCAGTACTTC	CASSKVGAGRLAKNIQYF
TRBV29-1	17	NA	TRBJ2-6	NA	TGCAGCGTCGCGACCGCTAGAGGATACTCTGGGGCCAACGTCCTGACTTTC	CSVATARGYSGANVLTF
TRBV9	15	NA	TRBJ1-1	TRBD1	TGTGCCAGCAGCGTTGGAGGGACAGGGGGCACTGAAGCTTTCTTT	CASSVGGTGGTEAFF
TRBV28	13	NA	TRBJ1-1	NA	TGTGCCAGCAGTTCAAACAGGGTAAAACGCGCTTTCTTT	CASSSNRVKRAFF
TRBV9	16	once	TRBJ2-3	TRBD2	TGTGCCAGCAGCGTAGTCCCTAGCGGTACCACAGATACGCAGTATTTT	CASSVVPSGTTDTQYF
TRBV5-1	19	NA	TRBJ2-6	TRBD1	TGCGCCAGCAGCTCGTGGACAGGGGGCATGGCTTCTGGGGCCAACGTCCTGACTTTC	CASSSWTGGMASGANVLTF
TRBV10-1	15	NA	TRBJ1-3	NA	TGCGCCAGCAGTGAGTCAAGGGGGATCGGAAACACCATATATTTT	CASSESRGIGNTIYF
TRBV28	15	once	TRBJ1-3	NA	TGTGCCAGCAGTTCCGGACAGCACTCTGGAAACACCATATATTTT	CASSSGQHSGNTIYF
TRBV7-8	14	once	TRBJ2-2	TRBD1	TGTGCCAGCAGGGGACAGGGCTGGGGCGGGGAGCTGTTTTTT	CASRGQGWGGELFF
TRBV6-5	13	NA	TRBJ1-1	NA	TGTGCCAGCAAGAGTCCGGTTGGCACTGAAGCTTTCTTT	CASKSPVGTEAFF